These 24 T cell receptor beta chains were all obtained from the same sample, sequenced in a study of cytomegalovirus exposure and HLA in healthy donors. PCR involved 60 Vbeta and 13 Jbeta primers. Generated by immunoSEQ multiplex PCR, the TCRdb table keeps only in-frame clones and is missing some. The data contain some 140,000 clones, over 60% of them singletons. Input material: PBMCs. The receptors shown here come from a man in his thirties or forties in good health and CMV-seronegative.

The chain employs TRBV18 and TRBJ2-7; 10 nucleotides match TRBD1. The CDR3 sequence is 14 residues long. Germline V gene lookup returns CDR1 KGHSH and CDR2 LQKENI. J was trimmed by 5 bases and V by 5 bases; bases with no gene match: 6. CDR3 sequence: CASSVGTGADEQYF. The CDR3 DNA sequence: TGTGCCAGCTCAGTCGGGACAGGGGCGGACGAGCAGTACTTC. The variable domain in full, with the rest retrieved from reference TRBV18 and TRBJ2-7, is NAGVMQNPRHLVRRRGQEARLRCSPMKGHSHVYWYRQLPEEGLKFMVYLQKENIIDESGMPKERFSAEFPKEGPSILRIQQVVRGDSAAYFCASSVGTGADEQYFGPGTRLTVT.

On this clone itself: A read error may produce the germline difference seen at one junction end. The J gene is TRBJ1-1, the V gene TRBV30; D gene ambiguous. CDR1 is GTSNPN and CDR2 is SVGIG in the germline V gene (reference sequence). The CDR3 is made up of 13 amino acids. CDR3 coding DNA: TGTGCCTGGAGTGTACATTCTCCCTCGAGGGCTCTCTTT. This translates into CAWSVHSPSRALF.

This rearrangement joins TRBV5-1 to TRBJ2-5; 8 bases agree with TRBD1. The DNA matches TRBJ2-7 better at its end, which makes the J call doubtful. The CDR3 covers 14 residues. From germline, CDR1 is SGHRS and CDR2 YFSETQ. The CDR3 spells CASSLITGGDEQYF. Written as DNA, the CDR3 is TGCGCCAGCAGCTTGATCACAGGGGGTGACGAGCAGTACTTC.

This clone was seen a single time. V gene TRBV7-3 combines with J gene TRBJ2-5; 9 bases are a match to TRBD1. CDR3 size: 14 residues. The J segment lost 5 bases and the V segment lost 5 bases, leaving 6 bases of the junction unmatched. The V gene's germline CDR1 is SGHTA and CDR2 FQGTGA. CDR3 in amino acids: CASSTGQGGETQYF. In DNA form, the CDR3 reads TGTGCCAGCAGCACGGGACAGGGAGGGGAGACCCAGTACTTC.

The CDR3 loop reads CASSYTGADTEAFF. As DNA, the CDR3 is TGTGCCAGCAGTTACACAGGGGCGGACACTGAAGCTTTCTTT. The chain links TRBV6-5 to TRBJ1-1; 7 bases are a match to TRBD1. With V trimmed by 2 bases and J by 3 bases, 3 bases remained unmatched. Germline V CDR1 and CDR2: MNHEY, SVGAGI. This CDR3 is 14 amino acids long.

This clone was observed a single time. This chain connects TRBV19 to TRBJ2-7, with 9 bases aligning to TRBD1. This CDR3 comprises 14 residues. CDR1 is LNHDA and CDR2 is SQIVND in the germline V gene (reference sequence). V shed 4 bases and J 3 bases; nucleotides not matched to a gene: 4. The CDR3 loop reads CASSTGTGNYEQYF. The CDR3 DNA is TGTGCCAGTAGTACGGGGACAGGGAACTACGAGCAGTACTTC.

This clone was seen a few times. The genes are TRBV2 and TRBJ1-3; D is possibly TRBD1 (5 bases). Per germline, CDR1 SNHLY and CDR2 FYNNEI. Trimming took off 8 bases at V and 4 bases at J, with 21 bases between the two ends. This CDR3 spans 16 amino acids. In DNA, the CDR3 is TGTGCCAGCCGATCGCCGGGCGGGGCGCGGGGAAACACCATATATTTT. It yields the protein CASRSPGGARGNTIYF.

By share, this clone counts as medium-sized. The genes are TRBV6-4 and TRBJ2-3; 8 bases are shared with TRBD2. J was trimmed by 1 base and V by 2 bases; bases with no gene match: 2. Germline CDR1 is MRHNA and CDR2 is SNTAGT. The CDR3 is 15 residues long. CDR3 nucleotides: TGTGCCAGCAGTGACGGTAGCGGGGGCACAGATACGCAGTATTTT. It yields the protein CASSDGSGGTDTQYF.

J is TRBJ2-7 and V is TRBV7-8, with 10 bases lining up with TRBD1. The CDR3 spans 14 residues. Germline loops: CDR1 SGHVS, CDR2 FQNEAQ. The V segment lost 5 bases and the J segment 7 bases; nucleotides outside the gene matches: 8. In DNA form, the CDR3 reads TGTGCCAGCAGCCCGAGACAGGGGGCGGGGGAGCAGTACTTC. Its translation: CASSPRQGAGEQYF.

The rearrangement joins TRBV5-6 to TRBJ2-7; D may be TRBD1 (5 bases). CDR3 length: 14 residues. Trimming cost V 0 bases and J 5 bases, with 12 bases left between them. From germline, CDR1 is SGHDT and CDR2 YYEEEE. The CDR3 reads CASSLDQGVDEQYF. DNA for the CDR3: TGTGCCAGCAGCTTGGATCAGGGCGTGGACGAGCAGTACTTC. The full variable domain, completed using reference TRBV5-6 and TRBJ2-7, is DAGVTQSPTHLIKTRGQQVTLRCSPKSGHDTVSWYQQALGQGPQFIFQYYEEEERQRGNFPDRFSGHQFPNYSSELNVNALLLGDSALYLCASSLDQGVDEQYFGPGTRLTVT.

The V gene is TRBV5-1, the J gene TRBJ1-4, with TRBD1 matching over 8 bases. Germline V gives CDR1 SGHRS, CDR2 YFSETQ. The ends lost 5 bases at V and 3 bases at J; junction bases unmatched: 6. The CDR3 totals 15 residues. The CDR3 is CASRSTGGSNEKLFF. The CDR3 DNA follows: TGCGCCAGCAGGTCTACAGGGGGTTCTAATGAAAAACTGTTTTTT.

The chain is built from TRBV9 and TRBJ2-5; TRBD1 might be the D (5 bases). The CDR3 is made up of 13 amino acids. V gave up 3 bases and J gave up 7 bases, with 13 bases separating them. The germline V gene has CDR1 SGDLS and CDR2 YYNGEE. DNA of the CDR3: TGTGCCAGCAGCGAGGATCAGGGTGGGACCCAGTACTTC. Its translation: CASSEDQGGTQYF.

This clone was found once. The J gene is TRBJ2-7, the V gene TRBV4-2; 8 nucleotides line up with TRBD1. With V trimmed by 3 bases and J by 5 bases, 12 bases remained unmatched. This CDR3 spans 16 amino acids. Germline assignment: CDR1 LGHNA and CDR2 YNFKEQ. The CDR3 is CASSHGVQGAGDEQYF. As DNA, the CDR3 is TGTGCCAGCAGCCACGGGGTCCAGGGGGCTGGGGACGAGCAGTACTTC.

The chain is built from TRBV4-1 and TRBJ1-2; D call uncertain. This CDR3 contains 15 residues. The germline gives CDR1 MGHRA, CDR2 YSYEKL. V was cut by 3 bases and J by 7 bases, with 18 bases left in between. The CDR3 region has the DNA TGCGCCAGCAGCCAGAGTACCGATAGCGGGCGTGGCTACACCTTC. This gives the protein CASSQSTDSGRGYTF.

This chain uses TRBV4-1 with TRBJ1-1; weak D call: TRBD1 (6 bases). Looked up from germline, CDR1 is MGHRA and CDR2 is YSYEKL. Trimming removed 1 base at V and 1 base at J, with 13 bases between. CDR3 length equals 16 residues. For the CDR3, the DNA is TGCGCCAGCAGCCAAGTGGGGCAGGGGCGGAACACTGAAGCTTTCTTT. Its translation is CASSQVGQGRNTEAFF.

This sequence joins TRBV27 and TRBJ1-4; 7 nucleotides match TRBD1. CDR3 length equals 15 residues. V lost 8 bases and J lost 7; bases outside the gene matches: 13. CDR1 and CDR2 (germline): MNHEY, SMNVEV (reference sequence). This CDR3 reads CASGQKGAQGEKLFF. The CDR3, as DNA: TGTGCCAGCGGACAAAAGGGGGCGCAGGGTGAAAAACTGTTTTTT. The complete variable domain, with remaining parts taken from reference TRBV27 and TRBJ1-4, reads EAQVTQNPRYLITVTGKKLTVTCSQNMNHEYMSWYRQDPGLGLRQIYYSMNVEVTDKGDVPEGYKVSRKEKRNFPLILESPSPNQTSLYFCASGQKGAQGEKLFFGSGTQLSVL.

The CDR3 bases are TGTGCCAGCAGTTTATTGGGCTTTCAGAACACTGAAGCTTTCTTT. Translation: CASSLLGFQNTEAFF. The genes are TRBV27 and TRBJ1-1; D gene unclear. CDR1 MNHEY and CDR2 SMNVEV come from the germline V gene (reference sequence). This CDR3 comprises 15 residues. Trimming removed 1 base from V and 1 base from J, with 10 bases in between.

This chain uses TRBV27 with TRBJ2-2, with no clear D. CDR3 size: 12 residues. Trimming took off 5 bases at V and 8 bases at J, with 9 bases between the two ends. CDR1 MNHEY and CDR2 SMNVEV come from the germline V gene (reference sequence). The CDR3 DNA reads TGTGCCAGCAGTGTAATCCGTGGGGAGCTGTTTTTT. The encoded protein is CASSVIRGELFF.

This chain uses TRBV5-1 with TRBJ2-6, with 8 nucleotides matching TRBD1. The CDR3 is made up of 16 amino acids. V lost 2 bases, J lost 2 bases, and 3 bases stayed unmatched. Looked up from germline, CDR1 is SGHRS and CDR2 is YFSETQ. In DNA form, the CDR3 reads TGCGCCAGCAGCTTCCGACAGGGGACTGGGGCCAACGTCCTGACTTTC. Amino acid sequence: CASSFRQGTGANVLTF.

The chain links TRBV5-1 to TRBJ2-7; D possibly corresponds to TRBD1 (5 bases). V was pared by 0 bases and J by 0 bases, with 7 bases between. The CDR3 loop spans 14 amino acids. Germline V lookup: CDR1 SGHRS, CDR2 YFSETQ. The chain's CDR3 is CASSLGQPSYEQYF. The CDR3 DNA sequence: TGCGCCAGCAGCTTGGGACAGCCCTCCTACGAGCAGTACTTC.

This chain uses TRBV28 with TRBJ2-7, with 9 bases lining up with TRBD1. CDR1 and CDR2 (germline): MDHEN, SYDVKM. With 5 bases clipped from V and 2 bases from J, the junction kept 4 bases outside the gene matches. The CDR3 totals 14 residues. The CDR3 spells CASSRQGEAYEQYF. For the CDR3, the DNA is TGTGCCAGCAGTAGACAGGGGGAGGCCTACGAGCAGTACTTC.

J is TRBJ2-3 and V is TRBV5-4, with 10 bases lining up with TRBD2. In germline, CDR1 is SGHNT, CDR2 YYREEE (reference sequence). V was clipped by 1 base and J by 3 bases; unmatched bases: 2. The CDR3 covers 15 residues. The CDR3: CASSLWTSGTDTQYF. The CDR3 DNA sequence: TGTGCCAGCAGCTTGTGGACTAGCGGAACAGATACGCAGTATTTT.

The chain links TRBV6-5 to TRBJ2-7, with 10 bases that match TRBD2. The junction had 4 bases not matched to a gene; V was cut back by 6 bases and J by 5 bases. CDR3 size: 13 residues. Germline CDR1 MNHEY, CDR2 SVGAGI. In nucleotides, the CDR3 is TGTGCCAGCAGGCTAGCGGGAGACAACGAGCAGTACTTC. Protein product: CASRLAGDNEQYF.

The CDR3 DNA reads as TGTGCCAGCAGTCGAGATACCTACGAGCAGTACTTC. This codes for CASSRDTYEQYF. The rearrangement uses TRBV28 and TRBJ2-7; D uncertain. Germline V CDR1 and CDR2: MDHEN, SYDVKM. V was cut by 5 bases and J by 2 bases, with 7 bases left in between. This CDR3 spans 12 amino acids.